One and the same sample provided the 24 T cell receptor beta chains below, sequenced in a study of T cell changes during pregnancy in multiple sclerosis. The data were produced by immunoSEQ multiplex PCR, yet TCRdb's version contains in-frame clones alone and is incomplete. The sample yields fewer than 95,000 clones, approximately 94% seen once. Sequences were derived from peripheral blood, sampled in the third trimester of pregnancy. These TCRs come from a female donor with multiple sclerosis, enrolled in a pregnancy study.

The rearrangement links TRBV5-6 to TRBJ2-1; 10 nucleotides line up with TRBD2. The CDR3 length is 15 residues. With 2 bases clipped from V and 7 bases from J, the junction kept 6 bases outside the gene matches. Per the germline V gene, CDR1 is SGHDT and CDR2 is YYEEEE. The CDR3 is CASSFPSGSLNEQFF. CDR3 coding DNA: TGTGCCAGCAGCTTCCCTAGCGGGAGTTTGAATGAGCAGTTCTTC.

CDR3 protein: CASQSGDIGNQPQHF. Here the CDR3 DNA reads TGTGCCAGCCAGAGTGGGGACATCGGCAATCAGCCCCAGCATTTT. The V call is TRBV2, the J call TRBJ1-5; perhaps TRBD1 as D (6 bases). CDR3 length: 15 residues. Germline lookup yields CDR1 SNHLY and CDR2 FYNNEI. Trimming removed 8 bases from V and 2 bases from J, with 16 bases in between.

The chain combines TRBV15 with TRBJ2-7, with TRBD1 matching over 7 bases. V lost 1 base to trimming and J lost 7 bases; unmatched junction nucleotides: 10. This CDR3 has 15 residues. Per germline, CDR1 LNHNV and CDR2 YYDKDF (reference sequence). The CDR3 DNA reads TGTGCCACCAGCAGAGGAGGACAGGCCGTGGGGGAGCAGTACTTC. It translates to CATSRGGQAVGEQYF.

The J gene is TRBJ1-2, the V gene TRBV5-8; 8 nucleotides match TRBD1. V lost 3 bases to trimming and J lost 6 bases; unmatched junction nucleotides: 7. Per germline, CDR1 SGHTS and CDR2 YDEGEE. This CDR3 comprises 14 residues. CDR3 nucleotide sequence: TGTGCCAGCAGCTCCTGGACAGGGTCGGATGGCTACACCTTC. This sequence encodes CASSSWTGSDGYTF.

The rearrangement links TRBV7-6 to TRBJ2-5; 12 nucleotides align to TRBD1. Germline V gives CDR1 SGHVS, CDR2 FNYEAQ. J lost 4 bases, V lost 5 bases, and 8 bases had no gene match. This CDR3 is built from 16 residues. CDR3 region: CASSPEVGQGAETQYF. The CDR3 region has the DNA TGTGCCAGCAGCCCCGAGGTGGGACAGGGGGCAGAGACCCAGTACTTC.

This chain joins TRBV27 and TRBJ2-2; 10 bases agree with TRBD2. The CDR3 spans 16 residues. V dropped 2 bases and J dropped 2; count of bases not matched to a gene: 2. Germline V gene data show CDR1 as MNHEY and CDR2 as SMNVEV (reference sequence). CDR3 in amino acids: CASSLLLAGNTGELFF. Here the CDR3 DNA reads TGTGCCAGCAGTTTACTACTAGCGGGAAACACCGGGGAGCTGTTTTTT.

The chain is built from TRBV10-3 and TRBJ2-7, with 8 bases lining up with TRBD2. The germline V gene encodes CDR1 ENHRY and CDR2 SYGVKD. Trimming removed 4 bases from V and 0 bases from J; junction bases left unmatched: 5. This CDR3 is built from 15 residues. CDR3 nucleotides: TGTGCCATCAGTGTTGCTAGCGGGTCCTCCTACGAGCAGTACTTC. Translation: CAISVASGSSYEQYF.

This rearrangement joins TRBV4-1 to TRBJ2-7, with a weak D call TRBD2 (6 bases). V was cut by 4 bases and J by 5 bases, with 15 bases left in between. CDR1 is MGHRA and CDR2 is YSYEKL in the germline V gene. This CDR3 has 14 amino acids. This chain's CDR3 is CASSLGLGVDEQYF. CDR3 DNA: TGCGCCAGCAGCCTGGGACTTGGGGTTGACGAGCAGTACTTC.

V gene TRBV5-5 combines with J gene TRBJ2-7; D is perhaps TRBD2 (7 bases). Germline V lookup: CDR1 SGHKS, CDR2 YYEKEE (reference sequence). The CDR3 runs 14 residues. Trimming removed 1 base from V and 2 bases from J, with 10 bases in between. CDR3 coding DNA: TGTGCCAGCAGCTTGTACGGGGGGCCCTACGAGCAGTACTTC. Encoded protein: CASSLYGGPYEQYF.

V gene TRBV4-1 combines with J gene TRBJ2-7; possible D gene TRBD1, 5 bases. Trimming shortened V by 0 bases and J by 6 bases, and 18 bases separated the two germline ends. Germline CDR1 reads MGHRA; CDR2 reads YSYEKL. CDR3 size: 16 residues. The CDR3 DNA reads as TGCGCCAGCAGCCAAGATCAAGCTAGGGGATTTGGCGAGCAGTACTTC. Its translation is CASSQDQARGFGEQYF.

For the CDR3, the DNA is TGTGCCAGCTCACCACTACCGACAGGGGTCAATCAGCCCCAGCATTTT. Translated: CASSPLPTGVNQPQHF. This chain links TRBV18 with TRBJ1-5, with 8 nucleotides matching TRBD1. The V and J ends lost 1 base and 3 bases, in that order; junction bases with no gene match: 5. Germline CDR1 KGHSH, CDR2 LQKENI. This CDR3 contains 16 residues.

The rearrangement links TRBV2 to TRBJ2-1; 10 nucleotides match TRBD1. With 2 bases clipped from V and 12 bases from J, the junction kept 10 bases outside the gene matches. In germline, CDR1 is SNHLY, CDR2 FYNNEI. The CDR3 consists of 15 residues. For the CDR3, the DNA is TGTGCCAGCAGTGAATTCCCGGGACAGGGGTCACCGCAGTTCTTC. Protein sequence: CASSEFPGQGSPQFF.

The chain couples TRBV27 to TRBJ2-5; 12 nucleotides align to TRBD1. V shed 3 bases, J shed 4 bases, and the junction held 6 bases outside the gene matches. This CDR3 is 16 amino acids long. From germline, CDR1 is MNHEY and CDR2 SMNVEV (reference sequence). CDR3 region: CASSFEGTGGRETQYF. The CDR3 DNA is TGTGCCAGCAGTTTCGAGGGGACAGGGGGCCGAGAGACCCAGTACTTC.

The V gene is TRBV7-2, the J gene TRBJ2-2; TRBD1 agrees at 7 bases. Unmatched junction bases numbered 9, after V lost 5 bases and J lost 6 bases. This CDR3 has 15 amino acids. Per germline, CDR1 SGHTA and CDR2 FQGNSA. The DNA for the CDR3 is TGTGCCAGCAGCGTCCCCGGACAGGTGGCCGGGGAGCTGTTTTTT. It yields the protein CASSVPGQVAGELFF.

This clone occurred once. This chain uses TRBV30 with TRBJ2-3, with TRBD2 matching 7 bases. The ends lost 5 bases at V and 2 bases at J; junction bases unmatched: 7. Germline CDR1 GTSNPN, CDR2 SVGIG (reference sequence). The length of the CDR3 is 14 residues. CDR3 protein: CAWSGGRNTDTQYF. CDR3 nucleotides: TGTGCCTGGTCGGGCGGGAGAAACACAGATACGCAGTATTTT.

The V call is TRBV28, the J call TRBJ2-1, with 8 bases fitting TRBD2. Germline V gives CDR1 MDHEN, CDR2 SYDVKM. The CDR3 has 15 amino acids. J gave up 7 bases and V 6 bases, and 11 bases lay outside the gene matches. The chain's CDR3 is CASRSSGREENEQFF. The CDR3 nucleotides read TGTGCCAGCAGATCATCAGGGCGGGAGGAGAATGAGCAGTTCTTC.

This rearrangement joins TRBV15 to TRBJ1-2; tentatively, D is TRBD1 (5 bases). V was trimmed by 0 bases and J by 8 bases, leaving 13 bases between them. CDR1 is LNHNV, CDR2 YYDKDF, per germline (reference sequence). This CDR3 has 14 residues. The CDR3: CATSRDRVGPGYTF. The CDR3 nucleotides read TGTGCCACCAGCAGAGATCGAGTGGGGCCGGGCTACACCTTC.

In this sample, this clone turned up once. The V gene is TRBV28, the J gene TRBJ2-1, with a tentative D call TRBD2 (5 bases). V lost 7 bases, J lost 2 bases, and 12 bases lay in between. The CDR3 runs to 14 residues. The germline V gene encodes CDR1 MDHEN and CDR2 SYDVKM. The DNA for the CDR3 is TGTGCCAGCATTGCTAGCCTGACCTACAATGAGCAGTTCTTC. It yields the protein CASIASLTYNEQFF. The full variable domain, rest sourced from reference TRBV28 and TRBJ2-1, is DVKVTQSSRYLVKRTGEKVFLECVQDMDHENMFWYRQDPGLGLRLIYFSYDVKMKEKGDIPEGYSVSREKKERFSLILESASTNQTSMYLCASIASLTYNEQFFGPGTRLTVL.

The rearrangement links TRBV5-1 to TRBJ1-1, with TRBD1 matching 9 bases. The germline V gene encodes CDR1 SGHRS and CDR2 YFSETQ. Unmatched junction bases numbered 5, after V lost 1 base and J lost 4 bases. The CDR3 is 15 residues long. The CDR3 DNA reads as TGCGCCAGCAGCTTGATCAAGACAGGGGGCACTGAAGCTTTCTTT. This gives the protein CASSLIKTGGTEAFF.

This clone was seen once. The V call is TRBV28, the J call TRBJ2-3; the match to TRBD2 covers 8 bases. The trim removed 0 bases at V and 6 bases at J, leaving 23 bases unmatched. Germline lookup yields CDR1 MDHEN and CDR2 SYDVKM. This CDR3 is built from 21 residues. Here the CDR3 reads CASSLWWSGLGQAGVSDTQYF. CDR3 sequence (DNA): TGTGCCAGCAGTTTATGGTGGTCCGGGTTGGGACAAGCGGGAGTATCGGATACGCAGTATTTT.

The table lists this clone with a count of one. This rearrangement joins TRBV27 to TRBJ2-7; 7 positions match TRBD2. Germline CDR1 reads MNHEY; CDR2 reads SMNVEV (reference sequence). The CDR3 sequence is 14 residues long. The trim removed 4 bases at V and 2 bases at J, leaving 5 bases unmatched. The CDR3 coding sequence is TGTGCCAGCAGTTCGGGACTACTACCCTACGAGCAGTACTTC. Its protein product is CASSSGLLPYEQYF.

This clone was counted once. The chain has TRBV4-3 and TRBJ2-2, with 9 bases aligning to TRBD1. The CDR3 sequence is 16 residues long. Losses at the gene ends were 1 base for V and 4 bases for J; bases not matched to a gene: 4. The germline V gene has CDR1 LGHNA and CDR2 YSLEER. The CDR3 is CASSQGTGVTTGELFF. The CDR3, as DNA: TGCGCCAGCAGCCAAGGGACAGGGGTTACCACCGGGGAGCTGTTTTTT.

This clone was detected only once. This sequence joins TRBV5-4 and TRBJ1-2; D gene ambiguous. This CDR3 contains 13 residues. V dropped 4 bases and J dropped 2 bases, with 9 bases sitting between them. Germline V gene lookup returns CDR1 SGHNT and CDR2 YYREEE (reference sequence). The DNA for the CDR3 is TGTGCCAGCAGCGTAGATCCCAACTATGGCTACACCTTC. It codes for CASSVDPNYGYTF.

The gene calls are TRBV28 and TRBJ2-7; D is unclear. The ends were cut back, 8 bases at V and 7 bases at J, with 9 bases in the middle. The CDR3 covers 10 residues. In germline, CDR1 is MDHEN, CDR2 SYDVKM. The CDR3 spells CASGLPEQYF. The CDR3 DNA reads TGTGCCAGCGGCCTGCCGGAGCAGTACTTC.